This T cell receptor beta chain was captured by sequencing in a study of T cell repertoires in cytomegalovirus infection. Regarding the study as a whole: The ex vivo response was dominated by HLA-C-restricted CMV-specific TCR beta clonotypes.

The sample holds one count of this clonotype. Its target is not known. A single record per CDR3 protein comes from TCRdb applying MiXCR to the reads. This sample has around 490,000 distinct CDR3 sequences, with about 26% found just once. This CDR3 has 16 residues. Germline CDR1 reads LNHDA; CDR2 reads SQIVND (reference sequence). The J segment lost 5 bases and the V segment lost 3 bases, leaving 11 bases of the junction unmatched. The rearrangement links TRBV19 to TRBJ1-1; 8 nucleotides align to TRBD1. Sequenced sample: PBMCs. This receptor was obtained from a human donor in good health (CMV status not recorded). Some clones in this sample may be carry-over from other donors' samples. The CDR3 spells CASSILTGQGGTEAFF. For the CDR3, the DNA is TGTGCCAGTAGTATCCTCACCGGACAGGGAGGGACTGAAGCTTTCTTT.